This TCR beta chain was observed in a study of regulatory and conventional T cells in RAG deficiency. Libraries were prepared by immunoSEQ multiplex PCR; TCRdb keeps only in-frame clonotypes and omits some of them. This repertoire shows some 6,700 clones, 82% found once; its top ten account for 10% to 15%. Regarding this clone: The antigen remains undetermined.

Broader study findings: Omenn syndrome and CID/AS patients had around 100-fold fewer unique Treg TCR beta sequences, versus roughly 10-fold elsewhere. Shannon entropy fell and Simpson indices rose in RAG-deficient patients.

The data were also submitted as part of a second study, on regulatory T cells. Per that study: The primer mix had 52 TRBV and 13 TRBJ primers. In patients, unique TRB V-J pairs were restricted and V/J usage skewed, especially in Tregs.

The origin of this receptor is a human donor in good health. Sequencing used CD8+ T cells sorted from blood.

CDR3 sequence reads: CASSPGTAKANYGYTF. The CDR3 region has the DNA TGCGCCAGCAGCCCGGGGACGGCTAAGGCTAACTATGGCTACACCTTC. The rearrangement joins TRBV5-1 to TRBJ1-2; possibly TRBD1 for D (5 bases). The CDR3 consists of 16 residues. The germline CDR1 and CDR2 sequences are SGHRS and YFSETQ. The V and J ends lost 4 bases and 0 bases respectively, with 16 bases between them. The full variable domain, in which reference TRBV5-1 and TRBJ1-2 provide the parts outside the CDR3, is KAGVTQTPRYLIKTRGQQVTLSCSPISGHRSVSWYQQTPGQGLQFLFEYFSETQRNKGNFPGRFSGRQFSNSRSEMNVSTLELGDSALYLCASSPGTAKANYGYTFGSGTRLTVV.